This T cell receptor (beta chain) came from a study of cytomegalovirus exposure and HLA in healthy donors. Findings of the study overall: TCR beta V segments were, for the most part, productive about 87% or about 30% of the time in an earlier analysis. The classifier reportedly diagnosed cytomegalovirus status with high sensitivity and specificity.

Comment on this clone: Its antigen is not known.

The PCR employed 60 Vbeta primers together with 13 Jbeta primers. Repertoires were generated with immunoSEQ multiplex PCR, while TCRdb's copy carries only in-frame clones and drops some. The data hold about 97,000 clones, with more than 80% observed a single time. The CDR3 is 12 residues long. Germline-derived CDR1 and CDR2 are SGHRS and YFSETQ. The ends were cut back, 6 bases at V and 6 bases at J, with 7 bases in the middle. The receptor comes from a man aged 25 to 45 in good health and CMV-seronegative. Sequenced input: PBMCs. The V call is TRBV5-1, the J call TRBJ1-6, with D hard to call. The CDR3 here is CASNEGNSPLHF. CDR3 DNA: TGCGCCAGCAATGAGGGTAATTCACCCCTCCACTTT.